The 16 T cell receptor beta chains in this list originate from one sample, sequenced in a study of T cell responses to AZD1222 COVID-19 vaccine. TCRdb keeps only in-frame clones here, not all; method: immunoSEQ multiplex PCR. The sample yields 180,000 or so clones, approximately 90% seen once. The sample here was peripheral blood, taken 28 days after the second AZD1222 dose. The receptors here all came from an adult who received the AZD1222 COVID-19 vaccine.

This sequence joins TRBV5-1 and TRBJ2-3, with 14 bases fitting TRBD2. Germline V gene lookup returns CDR1 SGHRS and CDR2 YFSETQ. The V and J ends lost 4 bases and 1 base, in that order; junction bases with no gene match: 2. The CDR3 extends over 16 amino acids. The CDR3 is CASSPGLAGGTDTQYF. As DNA, the CDR3 is TGCGCCAGCAGCCCGGGACTAGCGGGAGGCACAGATACGCAGTATTTT.

The V gene is TRBV7-3, the J gene TRBJ1-3; no firm D call. There are 13 residues in the CDR3. V lost 2 bases and J lost 4, with 6 bases in between. CDR1 and CDR2 from the germline V gene are SGHTA and FQGTGA. DNA for the CDR3: TGTGCCAGCAGCTTAGGGTGGGGAAACACCATATATTTT. Protein sequence: CASSLGWGNTIYF.

A single count supports this clone. This sequence joins TRBV6-2 or TRBV6-3 and TRBJ2-6; D gene unclear. CDR3 size: 15 residues. CDR1 MNHEY and CDR2 SVGEGT come from the germline V gene. V lost 4 bases and J 0 bases, leaving 7 bases between the germline ends. The CDR3 DNA sequence: TGTGCCAGCAGTTTACGACCCTCTGGGGCCAACGTCCTGACTTTC. This sequence encodes CASSLRPSGANVLTF.

The V call is TRBV4-3, the J call TRBJ2-4; D unclear. This CDR3 contains 15 residues. Germline V lookup: CDR1 LGHNA, CDR2 YSLEER. V was pared by 0 bases and J by 7 bases, with 13 bases between. The CDR3 DNA is TGCGCCAGCAGCCAAGAGGGTTACTATGGGAACATTCAGTACTTC. Translating it yields CASSQEGYYGNIQYF.

The chain uses TRBV7-2 and TRBJ1-3, with 8 nucleotides matching TRBD1. V lost 5 bases and J lost 2; bases outside the gene matches: 5. Germline V gives CDR1 SGHTA, CDR2 FQGNSA. This CDR3 spans 15 amino acids. CDR3 loop: CASSIGTGTGNTIYF. CDR3 in DNA: TGTGCCAGCAGCATAGGGACAGGAACTGGAAACACCATATATTTT.

The J gene is TRBJ1-6, the V gene TRBV28; TRBD1 aligns across 8 bases. The V gene's germline CDR1 is MDHEN and CDR2 SYDVKM. Unmatched junction bases numbered 6, after V lost 8 bases and J lost 6 bases. The CDR3 contains 14 residues. CDR3 DNA: TGTGCCAGCGACCAGGGGGCAGGTAATTCACCCCTCCACTTT. Translation gives CASDQGAGNSPLHF.

This clone has a single count. The CDR3: CASSVRDRGGTGELFF. CDR3 nucleotide sequence: TGTGCCAGCAGTGTAAGGGACAGGGGTGGCACCGGGGAGCTGTTTTTT. The chain recombines TRBV25-1 with TRBJ2-2; 10 nucleotides match TRBD1. Germline lookup yields CDR1 MGHDK and CDR2 SYGVNS. Trimming removed 4 bases from V and 4 bases from J; junction bases left unmatched: 6. CDR3 size: 16 residues.

The V gene is TRBV9, the J gene TRBJ2-2; 12 bases match TRBD2. This CDR3 contains 23 residues. The junction had 25 bases not matched to a gene; V was cut back by 1 base and J by 6 bases. Germline V gives CDR1 SGDLS, CDR2 YYNGEE. The CDR3 DNA reads as TGTGCCAGCAGCGTATTGGGACAGGTCCGAAGGTCGGGACTAGCGGGTGGGGCCGGGGAGCTGTTTTTT. Its translation is CASSVLGQVRRSGLAGGAGELFF.

The chain employs TRBV3-1 (or the pseudogene TRBV3-2) and TRBJ1-2; D is unresolved. Germline CDR1 LGHDT, CDR2 YNNKEL (reference sequence). Trimming cost V 0 bases and J 6 bases, with 5 bases left between them. The CDR3 spans 12 residues. The CDR3 DNA reads TGTGCCAGCAGCCAAGATATCCATGGCTACACCTTC. It specifies CASSQDIHGYTF.

This clone was detected once. This rearrangement joins TRBV2 to TRBJ2-2; a weak D match, TRBD2 (5 bases). The CDR3 consists of 13 residues. Germline values: CDR1 SNHLY, CDR2 FYNNEI. Trimming cost V 5 bases and J 5 bases, with 9 bases left between them. CDR3 sequence (DNA): TGTGCCAGCAGTTTGGGAGAAACCGGGGAGCTGTTTTTT. This translates into CASSLGETGELFF.

V and J are TRBV9 and TRBJ1-3; D perhaps matches TRBD1 (6 bases). Germline lookup yields CDR1 SGDLS and CDR2 YYNGEE. CDR3 length equals 16 residues. V lost 0 bases to trimming and J lost 0 bases, with 10 bases between them. The chain's CDR3 is CASSVDLDSSGNTIYF. CDR3 bases: TGTGCCAGCAGCGTAGATTTGGACAGCTCTGGAAACACCATATATTTT.

J is TRBJ2-2 and V is TRBV28; 10 bases map to TRBD1. The J segment lost 6 bases and the V segment lost 7 bases, leaving 5 bases of the junction unmatched. The CDR3 is 14 amino acids. In germline, CDR1 is MDHEN, CDR2 SYDVKM. The DNA of the CDR3 is TGTGCCAGCATATGGACAGGGGGGGCCGGGGAGCTGTTTTTT. Amino acids: CASIWTGGAGELFF.

The chain uses TRBV6-5 and TRBJ1-1, with TRBD1 as a possible D gene (5 bases). Germline-derived CDR1 and CDR2 are MNHEY and SVGAGI. V lost 0 bases and J lost 0, with 8 bases in between. The CDR3 is made up of 15 amino acids. The DNA for the CDR3 is TGTGCCAGCAGTTACTCCGGGGGACTGAACACTGAAGCTTTCTTT. Its translation: CASSYSGGLNTEAFF.

The chain employs TRBV6-5 and TRBJ1-2; D remains ambiguous. Germline CDR1 is MNHEY and CDR2 is SVGAGI. The V and J ends lost 4 bases and 8 bases respectively, with 11 bases between them. The CDR3 consists of 12 residues. CDR3 loop: CASSFSLGGYTF. CDR3 nucleotide sequence: TGTGCCAGCAGTTTCAGTCTTGGGGGCTACACCTTC.

The chain joins TRBV19 to TRBJ1-6, with D unclear. The CDR3 consists of 13 residues. CDR1 LNHDA and CDR2 SQIVND come from the germline V gene (reference sequence). The V and J ends lost 5 bases and 4 bases respectively, with 6 bases between them. CDR3 nucleotides: TGTGCCAGTAGTCGACGTTATAATTCACCCCTCCACTTT. Protein product: CASSRRYNSPLHF. Drawing the rest from reference TRBV19 and TRBJ1-6, the complete variable domain is DGGITQSPKYLFRKEGQNVTLSCEQNLNHDAMYWYRQDPGQGLRLIYYSQIVNDFQKGDIAEGYSVSREKKESFPLTVTSAQKNPTAFYLCASSRRYNSPLHFGNGTRLTVT.

V gene TRBV9 combines with J gene TRBJ2-3; TRBD2 matches 15 bases. From germline, CDR1 is SGDLS and CDR2 YYNGEE. J lost 4 bases, V lost 6 bases, and 15 bases had no gene match. The CDR3 extends over 19 amino acids. CDR3 bases: TGTGCCAGCAACGACGATCCTCGGACTAGCGGGAGGGGGTCAGATACGCAGTATTTT. It is translated as CASNDDPRTSGRGSDTQYF.